What follows describes a single TCR beta chain. Antigen: not known. Separate from the approximately 670-subject first cohort was the approximately 120-subject validation cohort, to which the donors belonged. This sample is drawn from a study of cytomegalovirus exposure and HLA in healthy donors. Looking at the study overall: According to later analysis, the same platform produced the 110 or so validation and several hundred first-cohort repertoires.

Clones were sequenced by immunoSEQ multiplex PCR, and TCRdb holds only the in-frame ones, with some missing. The sample lists around 56,000 clones, 89% seen once, with roughly 15% in the top ten. Deletions cut 8 bases from V and 3 bases from J, with 16 bases between. The CDR3 is 14 residues long. Per the germline V gene, CDR1 is MNHEY and CDR2 is SVGAGI. Regarding the study as a whole: Later, an analysis found that TCR clusters from the first cohort tended to co-occur in the 110 or so validation repertoires. Overall, approximately 150 TCR beta chains were annotated as cytomegalovirus-associated.

Sequencing was done on a sample of PBMCs. This receptor was identified in a woman aged 18-30 years in good health and CMV-seronegative. The rearrangement uses TRBV6-5 and TRBJ1-2; D possibly corresponds to TRBD1 (6 bases). DNA for the CDR3: TGTGCCAGCTCACAGGGTCAGGGAGACTATGGCTACACCTTC. It codes for CASSQGQGDYGYTF.